One and the same sample provided the 15 T cell receptor beta chains below, sequenced in a study of OX40 agonist ivuxolimab in advanced cancers. Data came from immunoSEQ multiplex PCR; TCRdb stores just in-frame clones and leaves some out. Among tens of thousands of clones listed, around 88% were seen once. This sample comprised CD4+ or CD8+ T cells sorted from blood, obtained in a trial of the OX40 agonist ivuxolimab. These receptors were collected from an adult with an advanced solid tumor such as melanoma, head and neck, liver or kidney cancer.

This clone came up once. The genes are TRBV6-5 and TRBJ1-2; no definite D call. This CDR3 has 14 amino acids. The V gene lost 2 bases and the J gene lost 4 bases, with 11 bases spanning the gap. Germline CDR1 MNHEY, CDR2 SVGAGI. The CDR3 protein is CASSYGGVGYGYTF. In nucleotides, the CDR3 is TGTGCCAGCAGTTACGGCGGGGTCGGCTATGGCTACACCTTC.

This sequence joins TRBV27 and TRBJ1-6; no clear D gene. Trimming stripped 8 bases from V and 10 bases from J, with 12 bases between. This CDR3 contains 12 residues. Germline CDR1 and CDR2: MNHEY and SMNVEV (reference sequence). The CDR3 nucleotides are TGTGCCAGCGGGCGGTCCTACTCACCCCTCCACTTT. Translated, it gives CASGRSYSPLHF.

The gene calls are TRBV6-5 and TRBJ2-3; D may be TRBD1 (6 bases). This CDR3 has 16 amino acids. Looked up from germline, CDR1 is MNHEY and CDR2 is SVGAGI. Trimming cost V 2 bases and J 2 bases, with 14 bases left between them. CDR3 protein: CASSYLQGRNTDTQYF. The CDR3 DNA reads as TGTGCCAGCAGTTACCTACAGGGTAGGAACACAGATACGCAGTATTTT.

The chain links TRBV25-1 to TRBJ1-1; possible D gene TRBD1, 6 bases. V was pared by 4 bases and J by 11 bases, with 20 bases between. The CDR3 sequence is 14 residues long. Germline CDR1 is MGHDK and CDR2 is SYGVNS. The CDR3 loop reads CASSGTVPTREAFF. The DNA for the CDR3 is TGTGCCAGCAGTGGGACAGTCCCTACTCGGGAGGCTTTCTTT. Together with reference TRBV25-1 and TRBJ1-1, the CDR3 gives the full variable domain: EADIYQTPRYLVIGTGKKITLECSQTMGHDKMYWYQQDPGMELHLIHYSYGVNSTEKGDLSSESTVSRIRTEHFPLTLESARPSHTSQYLCASSGTVPTREAFFGQGTRLTVV.

The chain joins TRBV19 to TRBJ1-2; D remains ambiguous. Germline V lookup: CDR1 LNHDA, CDR2 SQIVND (reference sequence). V was trimmed by 3 bases and J by 7 bases, leaving 9 bases between them. The CDR3 sequence is 12 residues long. The CDR3 DNA follows: TGTGCCAGTAGTATCACCACGGGTGGCTACACCTTC. Its protein is CASSITTGGYTF.

The chain is built from TRBV7-3 and TRBJ2-2; possible D gene TRBD2, 5 bases. V lost 1 base, J lost 4 bases, and 13 bases lay in between. CDR3 length equals 16 residues. Germline CDR1 SGHTA, CDR2 FQGTGA. CDR3 sequence (DNA): TGTGCCAGCAGCTTAAATCCGGGGAAGGTCACCGGGGAGCTGTTTTTT. Protein sequence: CASSLNPGKVTGELFF.

This rearrangement joins TRBV7-3 to TRBJ2-2; 9 bases are shared with TRBD2. This CDR3 comprises 17 residues. CDR1 SGHTA and CDR2 FQGTGA come from the germline V gene. V dropped 5 bases and J dropped 1; count of bases not matched to a gene: 8. DNA for the CDR3: TGTGCCAGCAGCCCAAGTCCACTAGCGGGGAACACCGGGGAGCTGTTTTTT. Protein: CASSPSPLAGNTGELFF.

The V gene is TRBV6-5, the J gene TRBJ1-1; 9 positions match TRBD1. CDR3 size: 14 residues. Germline loops: CDR1 MNHEY, CDR2 SVGAGI. The trim removed 6 bases at V and 3 bases at J, leaving 5 bases unmatched. The CDR3 coding sequence is TGTGCCAGCAGCAGGACAGGGGCGGACACTGAAGCTTTCTTT. It specifies CASSRTGADTEAFF.

V is TRBV5-1 and J is TRBJ1-1; D is unresolved. Trimming took off 4 bases at V and 1 base at J, with 11 bases between the two ends. CDR1 is SGHRS, CDR2 YFSETQ, per germline. The CDR3 length is 14 residues. The CDR3 nucleotides read TGCGCCAGCAGCCTCCAATCCGGGAACACTGAAGCTTTCTTT. Residues: CASSLQSGNTEAFF.

V is TRBV11-1 and J is TRBJ2-1, with D uncertain. CDR3 length: 16 residues. CDR1 is SGHAT, CDR2 FQDESV, per germline (reference sequence). V lost 5 bases, J lost 5 bases, and 19 bases lay in between. CDR3 region: CASSPGLEKGNNEQFF. The DNA for the CDR3 is TGTGCCAGCAGCCCGGGTCTGGAAAAAGGGAACAATGAGCAGTTCTTC.

This clone was seen a single time. J is TRBJ1-2 and V is TRBV5-1; no clear D gene. Germline lookup yields CDR1 SGHRS and CDR2 YFSETQ. The CDR3 has 15 residues. Trimming cost V 7 bases and J 2 bases, with 18 bases left between them. The CDR3 nucleotides are TGCGCCAGCTCCAACTATGGGAGCCTCAACTATGGCTACACCTTC. Amino acids: CASSNYGSLNYGYTF. Drawing the rest from reference TRBV5-1 and TRBJ1-2, the complete variable domain is KAGVTQTPRYLIKTRGQQVTLSCSPISGHRSVSWYQQTPGQGLQFLFEYFSETQRNKGNFPGRFSGRQFSNSRSEMNVSTLELGDSALYLCASSNYGSLNYGYTFGSGTRLTVV.

The V gene is TRBV5-4, the J gene TRBJ1-6; a possible D gene is TRBD1 (6 bases). Trimming took 2 bases from V and 7 from J, leaving 10 bases between them. The V gene's germline CDR1 is SGHNT and CDR2 YYREEE (reference sequence). The CDR3 is 14 residues long. CDR3 loop: CASSLNRENSPLHF. The CDR3 bases are TGTGCCAGCAGCTTAAACAGGGAAAATTCACCCCTCCACTTT.

The chain is built from TRBV7-3 and TRBJ2-7, with TRBD1 as a possible D gene (6 bases). This CDR3 has 13 amino acids. Germline loops: CDR1 SGHTA, CDR2 FQGTGA. The V gene lost 4 bases and the J gene lost 1 base, with 8 bases spanning the gap. The CDR3 region is CASSSGQSYEQYF. In DNA form, the CDR3 reads TGTGCCAGCAGCTCGGGACAATCCTACGAGCAGTACTTC.

The rearrangement uses TRBV28 and TRBJ1-3; 9 bases line up with TRBD1. This CDR3 region has 14 residues. The V gene end was trimmed by 5 bases and the J gene end by 7 bases; junction bases not matched to a gene: 6. CDR1 is MDHEN and CDR2 is SYDVKM in the germline V gene. CDR3 nucleotide sequence: TGTGCCAGCAGTCCGGGACAGGGAAGGAACACCATATATTTT. This gives the protein CASSPGQGRNTIYF.

The genes are TRBV19 and TRBJ1-5, with D unclear. This CDR3 has 15 residues. The V end lost 0 bases, the J end lost 0 bases, and 6 bases lay between the germline ends. Germline V gene sequence: CDR1 LNHDA, CDR2 SQIVND (reference sequence). Here the CDR3 DNA reads TGTGCCAGTAGTATAGATCCATATAGCAATCAGCCCCAGCATTTT. Its protein product is CASSIDPYSNQPQHF.